This T cell receptor (beta chain) emerged from a study of CD8 T cells in ankylosing spondylitis. Study-level results: A motif of under 10 highly homologous TCR beta variants was seen as apparently characteristic of ankylosing spondylitis blood.

A few counts support this clonotype. Antigen specificity is unknown. The V segment lost 0 bases and the J segment 5 bases; nucleotides outside the gene matches: 11. The germline CDR1 and CDR2 sequences are DFQATT and SNEGSKA (reference sequence). CDR3 size: 18 residues. Libraries for TCR beta were made by quantitative 5'-RACE with molecular barcodes. TCRdb itself ran the 5' RACE reads through MiXCR, one entry per CDR3 protein. The sample holds 200,000 to 300,000 distinct CDR3 sequences, about 24% seen once. This clonotype was sampled from a male donor with ankylosing spondylitis or in good health (not recorded which). The V gene is TRBV20-1, the J gene TRBJ2-2, with 11 nucleotides matching TRBD2. The specimen sequenced was blood, either unsorted or a sorted T cell fraction (not recorded which). CDR3 nucleotides: TGCAGTGCTAGAGATCCGCGGCAAGGGACTAGCGGAACCGGGGAGCTGTTTTTT. This encodes CSARDPRQGTSGTGELFF.